These 27 T cell receptor beta chains share one sample of origin, sequenced in a study of blood T cell repertoires in COVID-19. TCRdb's copy holds only in-frame clones and misses some; the assay was immunoSEQ multiplex PCR. This table has about 220,000 clones, about 86% appearing once. The sequencing input was PBMCs or T cells enriched from blood (not recorded which). Receptors originate from a woman in her fifties or sixties with acute COVID-19.

The CDR3: CASSQQGNGNTIYF. CDR3 DNA sequence: TGTGCCAGCAGTCAACAGGGGAACGGAAACACCATATATTTT. The chain uses TRBV2 and TRBJ1-3, with 7 bases matching TRBD1. The V segment lost 5 bases and the J segment 4 bases; nucleotides outside the gene matches: 5. CDR3 length: 14 amino acids. CDR1 and CDR2 (germline): SNHLY, FYNNEI.

The genes are TRBV7-9 and TRBJ2-7, with 8 bases identical to TRBD2. The germline CDR1 and CDR2 sequences are SEHNR and FQNEAQ (reference sequence). Germline trimming cut 0 bases from V and 1 base from J; bases unmatched to any gene: 8. This CDR3 comprises 17 residues. The CDR3 coding sequence is TGTGCCAGCAGCTTAGCTGGAGGAGCGGGAGTGTCCTACGAGCAGTACTTC. Protein: CASSLAGGAGVSYEQYF.

The rearrangement uses TRBV5-1 and TRBJ2-2; TRBD1 agrees at 8 bases. The CDR3 runs 15 residues. J gave up 5 bases and V 3 bases, and 6 bases lay outside the gene matches. Germline V gives CDR1 SGHRS, CDR2 YFSETQ. The CDR3 region has the DNA TGCGCCAGCAGCTCCAGGGGGCGTGGGACCGGGGAGCTGTTTTTT. Translated: CASSSRGRGTGELFF.

The rearrangement joins TRBV28 to TRBJ1-1, with D unclear. Germline values: CDR1 MDHEN, CDR2 SYDVKM. The length of the CDR3 is 13 residues. Trimming stripped 5 bases from V and 4 bases from J, with 11 bases between. CDR3 sequence: CASSNSGFTEAFF. The CDR3 bases are TGTGCCAGCAGTAACAGTGGATTCACTGAAGCTTTCTTT.

In this sample, this clone turned up a few times. CDR3 amino acids: CASSLDSGRSDTQYF. CDR3 in DNA: TGCGCCAGCAGCTTGGACAGCGGGAGATCAGATACGCAGTATTTT. The chain carries TRBV5-1 and TRBJ2-3, with 8 bases lining up with TRBD2. Germline-derived CDR1 and CDR2 are SGHRS and YFSETQ. This CDR3 comprises 15 residues. After removal of 0 bases from V and 4 bases from J, the junction contained 4 bases not matched to a gene. The entire variable domain, with the rest obtained from reference TRBV5-1 and TRBJ2-3, is as follows: KAGVTQTPRYLIKTRGQQVTLSCSPISGHRSVSWYQQTPGQGLQFLFEYFSETQRNKGNFPGRFSGRQFSNSRSEMNVSTLELGDSALYLCASSLDSGRSDTQYFGPGTRLTVL.

This chain uses TRBV5-6 with TRBJ1-2; D unclear. Germline-derived CDR1 and CDR2 are SGHDT and YYEEEE. The CDR3 has 15 residues. V gave up 0 bases and J gave up 5 bases, with 14 bases separating them. CDR3 nucleotides: TGTGCCAGCAGCTTGGCCAATCCCCAACTTTATGGCTACACCTTC. It is translated as CASSLANPQLYGYTF.

This chain uses TRBV7-2 with TRBJ2-1, with 11 bases identical to TRBD2. Trimming at V came to 8 bases and at J to 5 bases, leaving 11 bases not matched to a gene. The CDR3 sequence is 16 residues long. Per the germline V gene, CDR1 is SGHTA and CDR2 is FQGNSA. CDR3 in amino acids: CASLFLAGGQNNEQFF. The CDR3 region has the DNA TGTGCCAGCCTATTCCTAGCGGGAGGACAGAACAATGAGCAGTTCTTC.

The chain combines TRBV21-1 with TRBJ1-5; the listed D gene, TRBD1, was not tested against the DNA. TRBV21-1 is recorded as a pseudogene. There are 14 residues in the CDR3. CDR3 DNA: TGTGCCAGCAGAGACAGGGCTGATTCAGTTCCCCAGCATTTT. Protein product: CASRDRADSVPQHF.

The V gene is TRBV7-2, the J gene TRBJ2-7; 7 nucleotides line up with TRBD2. Trimming cost V 8 bases and J 0 bases; bases outside gene matches: 7. The germline V gene encodes CDR1 SGHTA and CDR2 FQGNSA. This CDR3 spans 14 amino acids. The DNA of the CDR3 is TGTGCCAGCCGCGGGAGCCACCACTCCTACGAGCAGTACTTC. Protein sequence: CASRGSHHSYEQYF.

The chain joins TRBV2 to TRBJ2-2; TRBD2 is a possible D gene (6 bases). The length of the CDR3 is 12 residues. V lost 7 bases, J lost 7 bases, and 10 bases lay in between. Germline loops: CDR1 SNHLY, CDR2 FYNNEI. The CDR3 DNA is TGTGCCAGCAATGGGGGGATCGGGGAGCTGTTTTTT. It encodes CASNGGIGELFF. Full variable domain (outside the CDR3, taken from reference TRBV2 and TRBJ2-2): EPEVTQTPSHQVTQMGQEVILRCVPISNHLYFYWYRQILGQKVEFLVSFYNNEISEKSEIFDDQFSVERPDGSNFTLKIRSTKLEDSAMYFCASNGGIGELFFGEGSRLTVL.

V usage is TRBV24-1 and J usage is TRBJ1-2; D gene ambiguous. Per the germline V gene, CDR1 is KGHDR and CDR2 is SFDVKD. The V gene lost 7 bases and the J gene lost 8 bases, with 13 bases spanning the gap. The CDR3 is made up of 12 amino acids. DNA for the CDR3: TGTGCCACCAGGGACTTCGAGGAGGGCTACACCTTC. Its translation is CATRDFEEGYTF.

The chain has TRBV7-9 and TRBJ1-1, with D maybe TRBD1 (6 bases). This CDR3 spans 15 amino acids. Trimming removed 0 bases at V and 2 bases at J, with 10 bases between. CDR1 is SEHNR, CDR2 FQNEAQ, per germline (reference sequence). The CDR3 region is CASSLAQGRNTEAFF. Written as DNA, the CDR3 is TGTGCCAGCAGCTTAGCCCAGGGGCGAAACACTGAAGCTTTCTTT.

This chain links TRBV5-1 with TRBJ2-1; D may be TRBD2 (5 bases). The V end was cut by 2 bases, the J end by 10 bases, with 10 bases between. The CDR3 extends over 12 amino acids. CDR1 and CDR2 from the germline V gene are SGHRS and YFSETQ. The CDR3 reads CASSFQTGEQFF. The CDR3 DNA follows: TGCGCCAGCAGCTTCCAGACGGGGGAGCAGTTCTTC.

The rearrangement joins TRBV27 to TRBJ2-1; D not resolved. This CDR3 has 14 amino acids. The germline gives CDR1 MNHEY, CDR2 SMNVEV (reference sequence). V was shortened by 4 bases and J by 5 bases, with 12 bases between the two germline ends. The CDR3 protein is CASSSLLRDNEQFF. For the CDR3, the DNA is TGTGCCAGCAGTTCGCTACTCCGGGACAATGAGCAGTTCTTC.

This clone was seen a handful of times. This rearrangement joins TRBV28 to TRBJ1-1; 9 bases fit TRBD1. The V segment lost 8 bases and the J segment 5 bases; nucleotides outside the gene matches: 12. From germline, CDR1 is MDHEN and CDR2 SYDVKM. CDR3 size: 15 residues. The DNA for the CDR3 is TGTGCCAGCGGCTCGGGGGGACAGGGAGGAACTGAAGCTTTCTTT. Translated, it gives CASGSGGQGGTEAFF.

The chain carries TRBV5-4 and TRBJ2-5; 12 bases map to TRBD2. V dropped 4 bases and J dropped 0; count of bases not matched to a gene: 4. Germline V gives CDR1 SGHNT, CDR2 YYREEE (reference sequence). The CDR3 is made up of 16 amino acids. The CDR3 here is CASSPGTSGYQETQYF. CDR3 bases: TGTGCCAGCAGCCCCGGGACTAGCGGGTACCAAGAGACCCAGTACTTC. Full variable domain (outside the CDR3, taken from reference TRBV5-4 and TRBJ2-5): ETGVTQSPTHLIKTRGQQVTLRCSSQSGHNTVSWYQQALGQGPQFIFQYYREEENGRGNFPPRFSGLQFPNYSSELNVNALELDDSALYLCASSPGTSGYQETQYFGPGTRLLVL.

The sample holds a few counts of this clone. The chain combines TRBV27 with TRBJ2-7; the match to TRBD1 covers 9 bases. V shed 5 bases, J shed 0 bases, and the junction held 8 bases outside the gene matches. Germline CDR1 is MNHEY and CDR2 is SMNVEV (reference sequence). The CDR3 loop spans 16 amino acids. The CDR3 loop reads CASSPSGTGYSYEQYF. DNA for the CDR3: TGTGCCAGCAGTCCCTCCGGGACAGGGTACTCCTACGAGCAGTACTTC.

This rearrangement joins TRBV7-2 to TRBJ1-6, with D possibly being TRBD1 (5 bases). The CDR3 runs to 15 residues. In germline, CDR1 is SGHTA, CDR2 FQGNSA. V was trimmed by 3 bases and J by 6 bases, leaving 12 bases between them. CDR3 region: CASSFSQGANSPLHF. DNA of the CDR3: TGTGCCAGCAGCTTCTCCCAGGGCGCTAATTCACCCCTCCACTTT.

This chain joins TRBV7-2 and TRBJ1-4; possible D gene TRBD1, 6 bases. CDR3 size: 15 residues. CDR1 is SGHTA, CDR2 FQGNSA, per germline. V was pared by 1 base and J by 8 bases, with 14 bases between. This chain's CDR3 is CASSLVRGAREKLFF. The CDR3 coding sequence is TGTGCCAGCAGCTTAGTCCGGGGGGCGAGAGAAAAACTGTTTTTT.

The chain recombines TRBV5-5 with TRBJ2-1, with 9 nucleotides matching TRBD1. J lost 4 bases, V lost 3 bases, and 2 bases had no gene match. Germline assignment: CDR1 SGHKS and CDR2 YYEKEE (reference sequence). The CDR3 is made up of 14 amino acids. Here the CDR3 DNA reads TGTGCCAGCAGCTGGGACAGGGCGTACAATGAGCAGTTCTTC. Protein: CASSWDRAYNEQFF.

This chain connects TRBV4-1 to TRBJ2-2; no clear D gene. Germline V gene data show CDR1 as MGHRA and CDR2 as YSYEKL. This CDR3 is built from 15 residues. Trimming cost V 1 base and J 2 bases, with 8 bases left between them. DNA of the CDR3: TGCGCCAGCAGCCAAGTGCCAGATAACACCGGGGAGCTGTTTTTT. This sequence encodes CASSQVPDNTGELFF.

In its sample, this clone was seen a few times. This chain uses TRBV6-2 or TRBV6-3 with TRBJ1-5; 8 bases align to TRBD1. Germline values: CDR1 MNHEY, CDR2 SVGEGT. The CDR3 contains 18 residues. Trimming cost V 6 bases and J 2 bases; bases outside gene matches: 15. This chain's CDR3 is CASSRGQGVFRGNQPQHF. The CDR3 coding sequence is TGTGCCAGCAGCCGAGGACAGGGAGTTTTTAGGGGCAATCAGCCCCAGCATTTT.

The chain joins TRBV7-3 to TRBJ2-2; D call uncertain. There are 11 residues in the CDR3. In germline, CDR1 is SGHTA, CDR2 FQGTGA. V shed 4 bases and J shed 5 bases, with 2 bases lying between them. The DNA for the CDR3 is TGTGCCAGCAGCTCTACCGGGGAGCTGTTTTTT. Its protein is CASSSTGELFF.

This clone has ten or more counts. V and J are TRBV11-3 and TRBJ2-1, with 14 positions matching TRBD2. Trimming cost V 3 bases and J 7 bases; bases outside gene matches: 5. CDR1 SGHNT and CDR2 YENEEA come from the germline V gene. This CDR3 contains 16 residues. The CDR3 region has the DNA TGTGCCAGCAGCTTGGGGACTAGCGGGGGAGGAAATGAGCAGTTCTTC. Protein: CASSLGTSGGGNEQFF.

Here the CDR3 DNA reads TGTGCCAGCAGTCCATTTAGCGGGGGGTACGAGCAGTACTTC. Its translation is CASSPFSGGYEQYF. The V and J genes are TRBV28 and TRBJ2-7; TRBD2 matches at 10 bases. CDR3 size: 14 residues. Germline V gene data show CDR1 as MDHEN and CDR2 as SYDVKM. V trimming: 5 bases; J trimming: 4 bases; junction bases outside the gene matches: 5.

V and J are TRBV12-3 or TRBV12-4 and TRBJ1-3; D gene uncertain. Trimming left V 5 bases short and J 0 bases short, with 5 bases between. This CDR3 is 13 amino acids long. CDR3 DNA: TGTGCCAGCAGTCCCAGCTCTGGAAACACCATATATTTT. This codes for CASSPSSGNTIYF.

The chain links TRBV7-2 to TRBJ2-5, with D unresolved. The CDR3 extends over 15 amino acids. Germline-derived CDR1 and CDR2 are SGHTA and FQGNSA. V dropped 1 base and J dropped 7 bases, with 16 bases sitting between them. The CDR3 region is CASSLGVGATGTQYF. As DNA, the CDR3 is TGTGCCAGCAGCTTAGGAGTAGGCGCGACGGGGACCCAGTACTTC.